The rows below give T cell receptor beta chains drawn from one sample of a study of early T cells in non-severe SARS-CoV-2 infection. Each CDR3 protein is one row after TCRdb ran MiXCR on the 5' RACE reads. The table records more than 20,000 distinct CDR3 sequences, roughly 4% of them present only once. The specimen sequenced was whole blood. The receptors were gathered from an adult who was a healthcare worker with PCR-confirmed SARS-CoV-2 infection or an uninfected control (not recorded which). CDR3s include the opening cysteine and the closing phenylalanine or tryptophan. D genes are given only for firm matches. Only part of the rows carry a size: once, few, many, or a class if the clone is expanded.

j_call clone_size v_call d_call cdr3_aa cdr3_nt
TRBJ1-2 many TRBV28 TRBD1 CASSFRGREDTF TGTGCCAGCAGTTTCAGGGGGCGTGAAGACACCTTC
TRBJ1-3 . TRBV7-2 TRBD1 CASSLGTGSGGNTIYF TGTGCCAGCAGCTTAGGGACAGGGTCGGGTGGAAACACCATATATTTT
TRBJ2-5 many TRBV11-2 . CASSYRGGVREETQYF TGTGCCAGCAGCTACCGTGGGGGAGTAAGGGAAGAGACCCAGTACTTC
TRBJ2-1 many TRBV28 TRBD2 CASSPQREFYNEQFF TGTGCCAGCAGTCCGCAGCGGGAGTTCTACAATGAGCAGTTCTTC
TRBJ1-1 many TRBV10-1 . CASSPMGGAGTEAFF TGCGCCAGCAGTCCGATGGGGGGCGCGGGAACTGAAGCTTTCTTT
TRBJ2-5 . TRBV28 . CASSIYDIGNGLETQYF TGTGCCAGCAGCATATACGACATTGGAAACGGGTTAGAGACCCAGTACTTC
TRBJ2-3 many TRBV27 TRBD1 CASSLGTGWDRSTDTQYF TGTGCCAGCAGTTTAGGGACAGGGTGGGACCGAAGCACAGATACGCAGTATTTT
TRBJ2-1 . TRBV5-1 TRBD2 CASSRVLAGDNEQFF TGCGCCAGCTCCCGGGTCCTAGCGGGAGACAATGAGCAGTTCTTC
TRBJ2-1 many TRBV3-1 . CASSPPSSYNEQFF TGTGCCAGCAGCCCGCCCTCTTCCTACAATGAGCAGTTCTTC
TRBJ2-1 many TRBV5-5 TRBD1 CASSLVFRGPDNEQFF TGTGCCAGCAGCTTGGTTTTCAGGGGGCCCGACAATGAGCAGTTCTTC
TRBJ2-2 few TRBV21-1 . CASTPRTSGELFF TGTGCCAGCACCCCTCGGACCTCCGGGGAGCTGTTTTTT
TRBJ2-1 . TRBV7-2 . CASSFLGPTSSHNEQFF TGTGCCAGCAGCTTCCTCGGACCCACGAGCTCCCACAATGAGCAGTTCTTC
TRBJ1-3 . TRBV7-8 . CASGGGNTIYF TGTGCCAGTGGCGGAGGAAACACCATATATTTT
TRBJ2-7 medium-sized TRBV6-6 . CASSYSGEQYF TGTGCCAGCAGTTACTCGGGGGAGCAGTACTTC
TRBJ2-7 . TRBV11-2 TRBD2 CASRRGLAGDEQYF TGTGCCAGCAGACGCGGACTAGCGGGAGATGAGCAGTACTTC
TRBJ2-2 . TRBV21-1 . CASSKGKTVNTGELFF TGTGCCAGCAGCAAAGGCAAAACAGTAAACACCGGGGAGCTGTTTTTT
TRBJ2-7 many TRBV28 . CASRDVGGYYEQYF TGTGCCAGCAGAGACGTAGGGGGGTACTACGAGCAGTACTTC
TRBJ1-1 many TRBV7-9 . CASSLAAAHTEAFF TGTGCCAGCAGCTTAGCCGCAGCTCACACTGAAGCTTTCTTT
TRBJ2-4 many TRBV11-2 TRBD1 CASSDIRGLGGQAKNIQYF TGTGCCAGCAGCGATATCAGGGGGCTGGGTGGTCAGGCCAAAAACATTCAGTACTTC
TRBJ1-1 many TRBV20-1 . CSARAGDRTNTEAFF TGCAGTGCTAGAGCCGGAGACAGGACGAACACTGAAGCTTTCTTT
TRBJ2-4 many TRBV10-2 . CASSESKLGVKNIQYF TGCGCCAGCAGTGAGTCAAAGTTAGGGGTCAAAAACATTCAGTACTTC
TRBJ1-2 medium-sized TRBV20-1 . CSVLFPGQKSSGYTF TGCAGCGTACTTTTTCCGGGACAAAAGTCGTCTGGCTACACCTTC
TRBJ2-2 . TRBV5-1 . CASSPQSGTGELFF TGCGCCAGCAGCCCCCAGTCGGGAACCGGGGAGCTGTTTTTT
TRBJ1-5 many TRBV12-3/TRBV12-4 TRBD1 CASRRGQGSNQPQHF TGTGCCAGCAGAAGGGGGCAAGGTAGCAATCAGCCCCAGCATTTT
TRBJ1-1 few TRBV30 . CAWSPRSEAFF TGTGCCTGGAGTCCACGGAGTGAAGCTTTCTTT
TRBJ2-7 many TRBV6-6 . CASSNGQSPAYEQYF TGTGCCAGCAGTAACGGACAGAGTCCAGCCTACGAGCAGTACTTC
TRBJ2-7 . TRBV12-2 . CASRLPTPGNEQYF TGTGCAAGTCGCCTACCAACACCCGGGAACGAGCAGTACTTC
TRBJ2-7 medium-sized TRBV7-8 TRBD2 CASSLSGSVYEQYF TGTGCCAGCAGCCTTAGCGGGAGCGTGTACGAGCAGTACTTC
TRBJ2-5 many TRBV6-2/TRBV6-3 TRBD1 CASSYGTGVGETQYF TGTGCCAGCAGTTACGGGACAGGGGTCGGGGAGACCCAGTACTTC
TRBJ2-3 few TRBV6-2/TRBV6-3 . CASSYDPSGRTSTDTQYF TGTGCCAGCAGTTACGACCCTTCCGGGCGAACAAGCACAGATACGCAGTATTTT
TRBJ2-3 many TRBV18 TRBD2 CASSPPGLAGVPDTQYF TGTGCCAGCTCACCTCCGGGACTAGCGGGAGTCCCAGATACGCAGTATTTT
TRBJ2-3 many TRBV11-2 . CASSSRGTQYF TGTGCCAGCAGCTCAAGGGGTACGCAGTATTTT
TRBJ2-1 few TRBV5-4 TRBD1 CASSLWAGQAMGEQFF TGTGCCAGCAGCTTGTGGGCGGGACAGGCGATGGGTGAGCAGTTCTTC
TRBJ2-7 many TRBV12-3/TRBV12-4 TRBD1 CASRPTGVAYEQYF TGTGCCAGCAGACCTACAGGGGTGGCCTACGAGCAGTACTTC
TRBJ2-1 many TRBV28 . CASRPPGQLNEQFF TGTGCCAGCAGACCACCCGGACAGCTAAATGAGCAGTTCTTC
TRBJ2-7 many TRBV12-3/TRBV12-4 . CASSLAPDYEQYF TGTGCCAGCAGTTTAGCTCCGGACTACGAGCAGTACTTC
TRBJ1-2 many TRBV27 TRBD1 CASSNRQGDGYTF TGTGCCAGCAGTAACCGACAGGGCGATGGCTACACCTTC
TRBJ2-1 many TRBV4-1 TRBD1 CASSLGQGAYNEQFF TGCGCCAGCAGCCTGGGACAGGGGGCTTACAATGAGCAGTTCTTC
TRBJ2-5 many TRBV5-6 . CASSGSYFAQETQYF TGTGCCAGCAGTGGGTCCTACTTTGCCCAAGAGACCCAGTACTTC
TRBJ2-1 many TRBV15 . CATSREGGGNEQFF TGTGCCACCAGCAGAGAAGGGGGAGGGAATGAGCAGTTCTTC
TRBJ2-7 few TRBV12-3/TRBV12-4 TRBD1 CASSLRGPIDEQYF TGTGCCAGCAGTTTGAGGGGGCCAATTGACGAGCAGTACTTC
TRBJ2-7 . TRBV6-2/TRBV6-3 . CASSWGTDSYEQYF TGTGCCAGCAGTTGGGGGACGGACTCCTACGAGCAGTACTTC
TRBJ2-3 many TRBV6-5 TRBD1 CASSYSPTGGSTDTQYF TGTGCCAGCAGTTACTCCCCGACAGGGGGAAGCACAGATACGCAGTATTTT
TRBJ1-1 many TRBV6-6 . CASRKVEGRTTEAFF TGTGCCAGCAGAAAGGTCGAGGGGAGGACCACTGAAGCTTTCTTT
TRBJ2-3 many TRBV6-5 TRBD2 CASSYGLGGSTDTQYF TGTGCCAGCAGTTACGGGCTGGGGGGGTCGACAGATACGCAGTATTTT